The 18 T cell receptor beta chains below come from one sample, sequenced in a study of Graves' ophthalmopathy and Graves' hyperthyroidism. Amplification from RNA transcripts yielded the TCR beta CDR3 regions. Second-round multiplex PCR came after a first-round RT-PCR that employed HTBI primers. MiXCR, applied by TCRdb to the multiplex PCR reads, yields one record per CDR3 protein. The table lists about 400,000 distinct CDR3 sequences, around 17% of them singletons, with approximately 1.4% in the top ten. Sequenced input: peripheral blood. The receptors shown here come from a young woman with Graves' ophthalmopathy.

This clonotype was observed many times. The chain is built from TRBV3-1 and TRBJ2-5; D gene unclear. The CDR3 sequence is 14 residues long. The germline gives CDR1 LGHDT, CDR2 YNNKEL (reference sequence). Trimming stripped 0 bases from V and 5 bases from J, with 10 bases between. CDR3 in amino acids: CASSQDWVSETQYF. The CDR3 nucleotides are TGTGCCAGCAGCCAAGACTGGGTTTCGGAGACCCAGTACTTC.

This clonotype was observed many times. The genes are TRBV12-3 or TRBV12-4 and TRBJ1-6; 7 bases map to TRBD1. The CDR3 is 15 residues long. V was clipped by 5 bases and J by 5 bases; unmatched bases: 6. The CDR3 sequence is CASSPRDSHNSPLHF. CDR3 bases: TGTGCCAGCAGTCCCCGGGACAGCCATAATTCACCCCTCCACTTT.

CDR3 in DNA: TGCAGCGTGGGGGACAGGGGCCTCCAAGAGACCCAGTACTTC. Its protein product is CSVGDRGLQETQYF. This sequence joins TRBV29-1 and TRBJ2-5; 10 bases line up with TRBD1. The CDR3 spans 14 residues. With V trimmed by 6 bases and J by 1 base, 5 bases remained unmatched. Germline CDR1 and CDR2: SQVTM and ANQGSEA.

This clonotype was recorded at least ten times. The chain employs TRBV28 and TRBJ1-1; 7 bases fit TRBD1. V lost 3 bases to trimming and J lost 0 bases; unmatched junction nucleotides: 7. From germline, CDR1 is MDHEN and CDR2 SYDVKM. The CDR3 runs to 16 residues. The CDR3 sequence: CASSFVGGIVNTEAFF. CDR3 DNA sequence: TGTGCCAGCAGTTTCGTAGGGGGCATAGTGAACACTGAAGCTTTCTTT.

This clonotype was detected ten times or more. This chain connects TRBV11-2 to TRBJ2-4; TRBD1 matches 9 bases. V lost 1 base, J lost 2 bases, and 3 bases stayed unmatched. Germline-derived CDR1 and CDR2 are SGHAT and FQNNGV. This CDR3 is 16 amino acids long. The CDR3: CASSLGTGATKNIQYF. The CDR3 coding sequence is TGTGCCAGCAGCTTAGGGACAGGGGCCACCAAAAACATTCAGTACTTC.

The rearrangement joins TRBV12-3 or TRBV12-4 to TRBJ2-7; D gene ambiguous. CDR3 size: 13 residues. Trimming pared 6 bases from V and 2 bases from J, leaving 11 bases between. The CDR3 here is CASSFAAAYEQYF. As DNA, the CDR3 is TGTGCCAGCAGCTTCGCGGCGGCCTACGAGCAGTACTTC.

This clonotype was seen at least ten times. The chain has TRBV27 and TRBJ1-5, with a possible D match to TRBD1 (5 bases). Trimming shortened V by 1 base and J by 7 bases, and 20 bases separated the two germline ends. The CDR3 length is 17 residues. Germline CDR1 is MNHEY and CDR2 is SMNVEV (reference sequence). The CDR3 sequence is CASSLLPPGVPGQPQHF. The CDR3 DNA reads as TGTGCCAGCAGTTTATTGCCGCCGGGGGTTCCGGGACAGCCCCAGCATTTT.

The chain has TRBV28 and TRBJ2-7; the D is unclear. Trimming shortened V by 7 bases and J by 6 bases, and 16 bases separated the two germline ends. The CDR3 is 13 amino acids. Germline V gene sequence: CDR1 MDHEN, CDR2 SYDVKM. The CDR3 here is CASTWASTGEQYF. CDR3 DNA: TGTGCCAGCACCTGGGCCTCGACGGGCGAGCAGTACTTC.

Ten or more counts support this clonotype. The rearrangement joins TRBV4-3 to TRBJ2-5; the D gene is possibly TRBD2 (5 bases). The V gene lost 0 bases and the J gene lost 5 bases, with 10 bases spanning the gap. This CDR3 has 14 amino acids. The germline gives CDR1 LGHNA, CDR2 YSLEER. The CDR3 loop reads CASSQDPREETQYF. DNA of the CDR3: TGCGCCAGCAGCCAAGATCCGAGGGAGGAGACCCAGTACTTC.

In its sample, this clonotype was seen many times. V gene TRBV6-2 or TRBV6-3 combines with J gene TRBJ2-5, with 9 bases identical to TRBD2. Trimming at V came to 6 bases and at J to 4 bases, leaving 9 bases not matched to a gene. This CDR3 is built from 15 residues. The V gene's germline CDR1 is MNHEY and CDR2 SVGEGT. DNA of the CDR3: TGTGCCAGCAGCCGCGGCGGGGGGGGCGCAGAGACCCAGTACTTC. This codes for CASSRGGGGAETQYF.

The chain employs TRBV29-1 and TRBJ1-1; D is unresolved. Germline assignment: CDR1 SQVTM and CDR2 ANQGSEA. The CDR3 has 11 amino acids. V lost 0 bases to trimming and J lost 11 bases, with 10 bases between them. Here the CDR3 DNA reads TGCAGCGTTGAAGATCCCCCGCGGGCTTTCTTT. Its translation is CSVEDPPRAFF.

This clonotype was recorded many times. V usage is TRBV7-2 and J usage is TRBJ2-7; D call uncertain. This CDR3 region has 12 residues. Germline values: CDR1 SGHTA, CDR2 FQGNSA. Trimming stripped 5 bases from V and 6 bases from J, with 11 bases between. CDR3 amino acids: CASSPSGIEQYF. In DNA, the CDR3 is TGTGCCAGCAGCCCCTCGGGTATCGAGCAGTACTTC.

Many counts were recorded for this clonotype. V gene TRBV5-1 combines with J gene TRBJ2-5; 9 bases align to TRBD2. This CDR3 comprises 18 residues. Germline CDR1 SGHRS, CDR2 YFSETQ. The V and J ends lost 1 base and 2 bases, in that order; junction bases with no gene match: 12. CDR3 sequence: CASSLYLAGSVEQETQYF. The CDR3 DNA sequence: TGCGCCAGCAGCTTGTATCTAGCGGGATCAGTCGAGCAAGAGACCCAGTACTTC.

The chain is built from TRBV6-1 and TRBJ1-5, with TRBD1 identical over 8 bases. Germline CDR1 and CDR2: MNHNS and SASEGT. Unmatched junction bases numbered 10, after V lost 8 bases and J lost 7 bases. The CDR3 runs 14 residues. CDR3 sequence: CASQSDRVGQPQHF. CDR3 nucleotide sequence: TGTGCCAGCCAATCGGACAGGGTAGGACAGCCCCAGCATTTT.

This clonotype occurred many times. This chain joins TRBV6-2 or TRBV6-3 and TRBJ2-7; D not resolved. The V end was cut by 0 bases, the J end by 0 bases, with 9 bases between. The CDR3 length is 15 residues. CDR1 is MNHEY, CDR2 SVGEGT, per germline. Here the CDR3 DNA reads TGTGCCAGCAGTTACTCGATTGGGTCCTCCTACGAGCAGTACTTC. It codes for CASSYSIGSSYEQYF.

This clonotype has a count of ten or more. The rearrangement uses TRBV28 and TRBJ1-2, with a tentative D call TRBD1 (5 bases). Trimming cost V 7 bases and J 4 bases, with 13 bases left between them. Germline-derived CDR1 and CDR2 are MDHEN and SYDVKM. This CDR3 spans 13 amino acids. The CDR3 loop is CASIPEGLYGYTF. In nucleotides, the CDR3 is TGTGCCAGCATTCCTGAGGGGCTCTATGGCTACACCTTC.

This clonotype was recorded at least ten times. This rearrangement joins TRBV11-1 to TRBJ2-5; D is undetermined. V was shortened by 5 bases and J by 7 bases, with 14 bases between the two germline ends. The CDR3 runs 13 residues. Germline values: CDR1 SGHAT, CDR2 FQDESV (reference sequence). CDR3 coding DNA: TGTGCCAGCAGCCCGGACGGATTGGGGACCCAGTACTTC. Amino acid sequence: CASSPDGLGTQYF.

This clonotype was observed many times. The chain recombines TRBV5-4 with TRBJ2-7; 9 bases match TRBD1. The V segment lost 4 bases and the J segment 0 bases; nucleotides outside the gene matches: 5. The CDR3 extends over 15 amino acids. CDR1 and CDR2 from the germline V gene are SGHNT and YYREEE (reference sequence). The CDR3 DNA reads TGTGCCAGCAGCCTGGGACAGGGTCTCTCCTACGAGCAGTACTTC. Translation gives CASSLGQGLSYEQYF.